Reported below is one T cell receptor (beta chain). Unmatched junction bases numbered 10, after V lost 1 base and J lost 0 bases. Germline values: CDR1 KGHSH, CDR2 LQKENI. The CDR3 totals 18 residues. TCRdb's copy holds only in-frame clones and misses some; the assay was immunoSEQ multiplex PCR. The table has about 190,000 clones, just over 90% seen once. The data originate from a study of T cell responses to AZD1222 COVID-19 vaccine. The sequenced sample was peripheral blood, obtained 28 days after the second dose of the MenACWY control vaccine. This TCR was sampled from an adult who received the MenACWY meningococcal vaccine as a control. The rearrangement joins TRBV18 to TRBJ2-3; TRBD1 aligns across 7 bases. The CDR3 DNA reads TGTGCCAGCTCACCACAGGGGGCCTTCCGAACTAGCACAGATACGCAGTATTTT. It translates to CASSPQGAFRTSTDTQYF.